Listed here are 14 T cell receptor beta chains from one sample, sequenced in a study of blood T cell repertoires in COVID-19. This table comes from immunoSEQ multiplex PCR, and its TCRdb copy is limited to in-frame clones, with some not included. The sample yields more than 130,000 clones, about 88% seen once. Sequences were obtained from peripheral blood. Receptors originate from a man aged 50-60 years with active or convalescent COVID-19.

The chain carries TRBV5-8 and TRBJ1-5; D perhaps matches TRBD1 (5 bases). V was cut by 0 bases and J by 3 bases, with 10 bases left in between. The CDR3 length is 15 residues. Germline lookup yields CDR1 SGHTS and CDR2 YDEGEE. DNA of the CDR3: TGTGCCAGCAGCTTGGGGGACTCCTTCAATCAGCCCCAGCATTTT. Translation: CASSLGDSFNQPQHF.

V is TRBV12-3 or TRBV12-4 and J is TRBJ1-2, with D uncertain. CDR3 length equals 11 residues. Trimming removed 6 bases at V and 6 bases at J, with 8 bases between. The CDR3 nucleotides are TGTGCCAGCAGACTGCCCGATGGCTACACCTTC. Translating it yields CASRLPDGYTF.

As concerns this clone: Other DNA sequences within the sample encode an identical CDR3. The chain combines TRBV5-1 with TRBJ2-1; D unresolved. Per the germline V gene, CDR1 is SGHRS and CDR2 is YFSETQ. There are 13 residues in the CDR3. V dropped 4 bases and J dropped 6 bases, with 11 bases sitting between them. CDR3 nucleotide sequence: TGCGCCAGCAGCGTGGATGCGTTCAATGAGCAGTTCTTC. Translation gives CASSVDAFNEQFF.

The rearrangement uses TRBV25-1 and TRBJ2-1; 10 nucleotides match TRBD2. This CDR3 region has 14 residues. Germline-derived CDR1 and CDR2 are MGHDK and SYGVNS. Trimming removed 6 bases from V and 7 bases from J; junction bases left unmatched: 6. CDR3 amino acids: CASRGGSGRNEQFF. The CDR3 DNA sequence: TGTGCCAGCAGGGGGGGTAGCGGGAGGAATGAGCAGTTCTTC.

This chain uses TRBV19 with TRBJ2-7; 9 nucleotides agree with TRBD1. V lost 9 bases, J lost 5 bases, and 8 bases stayed unmatched. The CDR3 spans 13 residues. From germline, CDR1 is LNHDA and CDR2 SQIVND (reference sequence). The DNA for the CDR3 is TGTGCCAGGGCCGGACAGGGGAGTAACGAGCAGTACTTC. It specifies CARAGQGSNEQYF.

This clone was detected only once. The rearrangement uses TRBV4-1 and TRBJ2-3, with TRBD1 as a possible D gene (5 bases). Germline V gives CDR1 MGHRA, CDR2 YSYEKL. The CDR3 extends over 13 amino acids. The V end lost 5 bases, the J end lost 5 bases, and 11 bases lay between the germline ends. The CDR3 nucleotides read TGCGCCAGCAGCGGCCGACAGATAGATACGCAGTATTTT. Protein sequence: CASSGRQIDTQYF.

The rearrangement links TRBV5-1 to TRBJ2-3; 11 nucleotides line up with TRBD2. The CDR3 is 15 residues long. Trimming cost V 3 bases and J 1 base; bases outside gene matches: 1. CDR1 and CDR2 (germline): SGHRS, YFSETQ. CDR3 in amino acids: CASSSLAGGTDTQYF. The CDR3 nucleotides read TGCGCCAGCAGCTCACTAGCGGGAGGCACAGATACGCAGTATTTT. The full variable domain, with the rest looked up from reference TRBV5-1 and TRBJ2-3, is KAGVTQTPRYLIKTRGQQVTLSCSPISGHRSVSWYQQTPGQGLQFLFEYFSETQRNKGNFPGRFSGRQFSNSRSEMNVSTLELGDSALYLCASSSLAGGTDTQYFGPGTRLTVL.

V and J are TRBV7-6 and TRBJ2-6, with D unclear. The CDR3 spans 16 residues. Between the trimmed V and J ends, which lost 1 base and 2 bases, there was a span of 9 bases. CDR1 is SGHVS and CDR2 is FNYEAQ in the germline V gene. The CDR3 region is CASSLGSYPGANVLTF. The CDR3 DNA sequence: TGTGCCAGCAGCTTAGGGTCCTATCCTGGGGCCAACGTCCTGACTTTC.

This chain uses TRBV6-1 with TRBJ2-7; 9 bases align to TRBD1. The germline gives CDR1 MNHNS, CDR2 SASEGT. V lost 6 bases, J lost 3 bases, and 6 bases stayed unmatched. This CDR3 spans 14 amino acids. This chain's CDR3 is CASSHRDRVYEQYF. The CDR3 DNA reads TGTGCCAGCAGCCACCGGGACAGGGTCTACGAGCAGTACTTC.

This clone was picked up one time. J is TRBJ1-4 and V is TRBV5-6; tentative D call: TRBD1 (5 bases). Trimming took off 2 bases at V and 2 bases at J, with 10 bases between the two ends. There are 15 residues in the CDR3. Looked up from germline, CDR1 is SGHDT and CDR2 is YYEEEE. CDR3 residues: CASSFRQGTNEKLFF. DNA for the CDR3: TGTGCCAGCAGCTTTCGGCAGGGCACTAATGAAAAACTGTTTTTT.

The chain joins TRBV3-1 (or the pseudogene TRBV3-2) to TRBJ2-5; D perhaps matches TRBD2 (5 bases). CDR1 is LGHDT and CDR2 is YNNKEL in the germline V gene (reference sequence). The V end was cut by 7 bases, the J end by 0 bases, with 15 bases between. This CDR3 spans 15 amino acids. The CDR3 bases are TGTGCCAGCAAGATTCGGGGATCGTACCAAGAGACCCAGTACTTC. Encoded protein: CASKIRGSYQETQYF.

This clone appeared once. This chain uses TRBV7-9 with TRBJ2-3; 12 bases fit TRBD2. Germline V gene lookup returns CDR1 SEHNR and CDR2 FQNEAQ (reference sequence). The CDR3 is 18 amino acids. J gave up 0 bases and V 7 bases, and 11 bases lay outside the gene matches. CDR3 DNA: TGTGCCAGCACCAGTCTAGCGGGAGGGTTCTCTAGCACAGATACGCAGTATTTT. Its protein product is CASTSLAGGFSSTDTQYF.

CDR3 residues: CASSPSRDYGYTF. The CDR3 bases are TGTGCCAGCTCACCAAGTCGAGACTATGGCTACACCTTC. This chain connects TRBV18 to TRBJ1-2; D is unclear. Germline lookup yields CDR1 KGHSH and CDR2 LQKENI. This CDR3 has 13 residues. Trimming removed 2 bases at V and 3 bases at J, with 7 bases between.

The J gene is TRBJ1-5, the V gene TRBV18; the D is unclear. The CDR3 is made up of 14 amino acids. The ends were cut back, 3 bases at V and 0 bases at J, with 6 bases in the middle. Looked up from germline, CDR1 is KGHSH and CDR2 is LQKENI. The CDR3 bases are TGTGCCAGCTCACCCGACATTAGCAATCAGCCCCAGCATTTT. Translated, it gives CASSPDISNQPQHF.